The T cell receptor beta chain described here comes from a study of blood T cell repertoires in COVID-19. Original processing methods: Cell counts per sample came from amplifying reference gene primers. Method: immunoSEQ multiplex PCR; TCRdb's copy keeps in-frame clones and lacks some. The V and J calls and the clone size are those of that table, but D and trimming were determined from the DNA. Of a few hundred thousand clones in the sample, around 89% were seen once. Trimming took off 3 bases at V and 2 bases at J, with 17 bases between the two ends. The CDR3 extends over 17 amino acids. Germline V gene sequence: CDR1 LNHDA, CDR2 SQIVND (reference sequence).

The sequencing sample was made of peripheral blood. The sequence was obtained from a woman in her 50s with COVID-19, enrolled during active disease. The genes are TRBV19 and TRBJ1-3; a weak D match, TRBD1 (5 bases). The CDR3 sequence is CASSMVAGTLAGNTIYF. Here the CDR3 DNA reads TGTGCCAGTAGTATGGTGGCGGGGACTTTAGCTGGAAACACCATATATTTT.